Listed below are T cell receptor beta chains from one sample, sequenced in a study of shared clonotypes between healthy human individuals. Clones were read by immunoSEQ multiplex PCR, and TCRdb kept only the in-frame ones, dropping some. The sample shows about 980,000 clones, roughly 72% of them seen only once. The sample comprised memory CD4+ T cells sorted from blood. The origin of the receptors is a man between 18 and 35 years old in good health. Each CDR3 is given with its conserved first and last residue. D genes are given only for firm matches. Size tells how often a clone was seen (once, few, many) or the class of an expanded clone, and some rows leave it out.

abundance: few
j_gene: TRBJ1-1
v_gene: TRBV18
d_gene: TRBD1
CDR3nt: TGTGCCAGCTCACTGGGACAGGTGAACACTGAAGCTTTCTTT
CDR3aa: CASSLGQVNTEAFF

abundance: -
j_gene: TRBJ2-7
v_gene: TRBV5-4
d_gene: -
CDR3nt: TGTGCCAGCAGCTTGGGTTCTAGCGCCGAGCAGTACTTC
CDR3aa: CASSLGSSAEQYF

abundance: -
j_gene: TRBJ2-7
v_gene: TRBV7-2
d_gene: -
CDR3nt: TGTGCCAGCAGCCTCCGGGACGGCGCCGCCTACGAGCAGTACTTC
CDR3aa: CASSLRDGAAYEQYF

abundance: -
j_gene: TRBJ2-3
v_gene: TRBV2
d_gene: TRBD2
CDR3nt: TGTGCCAGCTCGCGGGGGGAAGATACGCAGTATTTT
CDR3aa: CASSRGEDTQYF

abundance: -
j_gene: TRBJ2-3
v_gene: TRBV11-2
d_gene: -
CDR3nt: TGTGCCAGCAGCTTAGCGGGGACAGATACGCAGTATTTT
CDR3aa: CASSLAGTDTQYF

abundance: -
j_gene: TRBJ2-7
v_gene: TRBV5-6
d_gene: TRBD1
CDR3nt: TGTGCCAGCAGCCCCCGTTTAGGAGGACAGGGCCACGAGCAGTACTTC
CDR3aa: CASSPRLGGQGHEQYF

abundance: -
j_gene: TRBJ1-5
v_gene: TRBV4-1
d_gene: TRBD1
CDR3nt: TGCGCCAGCAGCCAAGATTCGGACAGGCTCCCGAAGCCCCAGCATTTT
CDR3aa: CASSQDSDRLPKPQHF

abundance: -
j_gene: TRBJ2-7
v_gene: TRBV6-5
d_gene: TRBD2
CDR3nt: TGTGCCAGCAGTTACTCGGGCGCGGGGGCCTACGAGCAGTACTTC
CDR3aa: CASSYSGAGAYEQYF

abundance: -
j_gene: TRBJ1-3
v_gene: TRBV7-8
d_gene: -
CDR3nt: TGTGCCAGCAGCTTAGAGCCGGGACGGTTCTCTGGAAACACCATATATTTT
CDR3aa: CASSLEPGRFSGNTIYF

abundance: -
j_gene: TRBJ2-7
v_gene: TRBV6-5
d_gene: -
CDR3nt: TGTGCCAGCAGACCCGGGACGGCGAGCTCCTACGAGCAGTACTTC
CDR3aa: CASRPGTASSYEQYF

abundance: few
j_gene: TRBJ1-2
v_gene: TRBV5-1
d_gene: -
CDR3nt: TGCGCCAGCAGCGGAAACCGCTATGGCTACACCTTC
CDR3aa: CASSGNRYGYTF

abundance: -
j_gene: TRBJ2-3
v_gene: TRBV5-1
d_gene: TRBD2
CDR3nt: TGCGCCAGCAGCTTGGGATCTAGCGGGAGCTATAGAGATACGCAGTATTTT
CDR3aa: CASSLGSSGSYRDTQYF

abundance: -
j_gene: TRBJ2-3
v_gene: TRBV7-9
d_gene: -
CDR3nt: TGTGCCAGCAGCTTAGCATTCTCCACAGATACGCAGTATTTT
CDR3aa: CASSLAFSTDTQYF

abundance: -
j_gene: TRBJ1-1
v_gene: TRBV7-2
d_gene: -
CDR3nt: TGTGCCAGCAGCTTAGTTGTCGGCCAAGCTTTCTTT
CDR3aa: CASSLVVGQAFF

abundance: once
j_gene: TRBJ2-7
v_gene: TRBV28
d_gene: -
CDR3nt: TGTGCCAGCAGTTCGGCAGGGGCCAACGAGCAGTACTTC
CDR3aa: CASSSAGANEQYF

abundance: -
j_gene: TRBJ1-1
v_gene: TRBV5-1
d_gene: TRBD1
CDR3nt: TGCGCCAGCAGCTTGTCTCCAGGGGGAACGGCTGAAGCTTTCTTT
CDR3aa: CASSLSPGGTAEAFF

abundance: -
j_gene: TRBJ2-3
v_gene: TRBV4-1
d_gene: -
CDR3nt: TGCGCCAGCAGCCAAGCCTCCAGCACAGATACGCAGTATTTT
CDR3aa: CASSQASSTDTQYF

abundance: once
j_gene: TRBJ1-3
v_gene: TRBV2
d_gene: -
CDR3nt: TGTGCCAGCAGTGAGAGCGGATCCTCTGGAAACACCATATATTTT
CDR3aa: CASSESGSSGNTIYF

abundance: -
j_gene: TRBJ2-3
v_gene: TRBV5-1
d_gene: -
CDR3nt: TGCGCCAGCAGCTTGGGGAGGTCTCAGTCAGATACGCAGTATTTT
CDR3aa: CASSLGRSQSDTQYF

abundance: -
j_gene: TRBJ1-6
v_gene: TRBV6-1
d_gene: -
CDR3nt: TGTGCCAGCAGTGAATTGGGTGGCGAGTTTGGTTATTCACCCCTCCACTTT
CDR3aa: CASSELGGEFGYSPLHF

abundance: -
j_gene: TRBJ2-5
v_gene: TRBV7-2
d_gene: TRBD2
CDR3nt: TGTGCCAGCAGCTCGATCGGGACTAGCGGGCGGGAGACCCAGTACTTC
CDR3aa: CASSSIGTSGRETQYF

abundance: -
j_gene: TRBJ2-2
v_gene: TRBV5-4
d_gene: TRBD2
CDR3nt: TGTGCCAGCAGGGGTAGCGGGAGAGGGACCGGGGAGCTGTTTTTT
CDR3aa: CASRGSGRGTGELFF

abundance: -
j_gene: TRBJ2-7
v_gene: TRBV6-5
d_gene: -
CDR3nt: TGTGCCAGCAGTTACTCACGCGGCGAGCAGTACTTC
CDR3aa: CASSYSRGEQYF

abundance: -
j_gene: TRBJ1-2
v_gene: TRBV5-4
d_gene: -
CDR3nt: TGTGCCAGCAGTCCTGGCGGGGGACGGGGCTACACCTTC
CDR3aa: CASSPGGGRGYTF

abundance: many
j_gene: TRBJ2-1
v_gene: TRBV7-6
d_gene: TRBD1
CDR3nt: TGTGCCAGCAGCTCCCTAGCCCGGGACAGGCGGGCCTACAATGAGCAGTTCTTC
CDR3aa: CASSSLARDRRAYNEQFF

abundance: few
j_gene: TRBJ1-2
v_gene: TRBV4-2
d_gene: -
CDR3nt: TGTGCCAGCAGCCAAGGTGTTAAGCGGGAGGGCTACACCTTC
CDR3aa: CASSQGVKREGYTF

abundance: -
j_gene: TRBJ2-5
v_gene: TRBV18
d_gene: -
CDR3nt: TGTGCCAGCTCACCACCGGGAGAGACCCAGTACTTC
CDR3aa: CASSPPGETQYF

abundance: once
j_gene: TRBJ2-6
v_gene: TRBV30
d_gene: -
CDR3nt: TGTGCCTGGGAAATGGGCGGGGCTGGGGCCAACGTCCTGACTTTC
CDR3aa: CAWEMGGAGANVLTF

abundance: -
j_gene: TRBJ2-5
v_gene: TRBV11-2
d_gene: -
CDR3nt: TGTGCCAGCAGCTTAGCCAAAGAGACCCAGTACTTC
CDR3aa: CASSLAKETQYF

abundance: -
j_gene: TRBJ2-2
v_gene: TRBV18
d_gene: TRBD2
CDR3nt: TGTGCCAGCTCACCAAGAGCGGGAGCGCGAACCGGGGAGCTGTTTTTT
CDR3aa: CASSPRAGARTGELFF

abundance: -
j_gene: TRBJ1-2
v_gene: TRBV6-5
d_gene: -
CDR3nt: TGTGCCAGCAGTTACAAAAGTAACTATGGCTACACCTTC
CDR3aa: CASSYKSNYGYTF

abundance: -
j_gene: TRBJ2-2
v_gene: TRBV27
d_gene: TRBD2
CDR3nt: TGTGCCAGCAGTATGGGCGGGAGGCCCGGGGAGCTGTTTTTT
CDR3aa: CASSMGGRPGELFF

abundance: -
j_gene: TRBJ2-2
v_gene: TRBV29-1
d_gene: TRBD2
CDR3nt: TGCAGCGTTGAAATCCGTCGGGCGGGAGGATATACCGGGGAGCTGTTTTTT
CDR3aa: CSVEIRRAGGYTGELFF

abundance: -
j_gene: TRBJ2-7
v_gene: TRBV7-9
d_gene: -
CDR3nt: TGTGCCAGCAGCTTTGCGGGCATCTCCTACGAGCAGTACTTC
CDR3aa: CASSFAGISYEQYF

abundance: -
j_gene: TRBJ1-1
v_gene: TRBV6-6
d_gene: TRBD1
CDR3nt: TGTGCCAGCAGTGATACAGGGGGCCTCACTGAAGCTTTCTTT
CDR3aa: CASSDTGGLTEAFF

abundance: many
j_gene: TRBJ2-3
v_gene: TRBV10-2
d_gene: -
CDR3nt: TGCGCCAGCAGTGAGCCCGCGGCAGGAGATACGCAGTATTTT
CDR3aa: CASSEPAAGDTQYF

abundance: -
j_gene: TRBJ2-3
v_gene: TRBV7-2
d_gene: TRBD2
CDR3nt: TGTGCCAGCAGCTTAGGAGGGAGGGCCACAGATACGCAGTATTTT
CDR3aa: CASSLGGRATDTQYF

abundance: once
j_gene: TRBJ1-3
v_gene: TRBV7-2
d_gene: -
CDR3nt: TGTGCCAGCAGCTCCGGGAGTACAGGAAACACCATATATTTT
CDR3aa: CASSSGSTGNTIYF

abundance: many
j_gene: TRBJ1-5
v_gene: TRBV15
d_gene: -
CDR3nt: TGTGCCACCTCGACGGGTAGCAATCAGCCCCAGCATTTT
CDR3aa: CATSTGSNQPQHF

abundance: -
j_gene: TRBJ2-2
v_gene: TRBV29-1
d_gene: TRBD1
CDR3nt: TGCAGCGTTGGGGGACAGGGGAGGACGCGGACCGGGGAGCTGTTTTTT
CDR3aa: CSVGGQGRTRTGELFF

abundance: -
j_gene: TRBJ1-4
v_gene: TRBV20-1
d_gene: -
CDR3nt: TGCAGTGCCACTTGGACTGAAAAACTGTTTTTT
CDR3aa: CSATWTEKLFF

abundance: once
j_gene: TRBJ2-1
v_gene: TRBV7-2
d_gene: TRBD2
CDR3nt: TGTGCCAGCAGCTTGGTTAGCGGGGTCTACAATGAGCAGTTCTTC
CDR3aa: CASSLVSGVYNEQFF

abundance: -
j_gene: TRBJ2-4
v_gene: TRBV7-2
d_gene: TRBD1
CDR3nt: TGTGCCAGCAGCTTAGATAGTGGACAGGGGAGGAGCATTCAGTACTTC
CDR3aa: CASSLDSGQGRSIQYF

abundance: few
j_gene: TRBJ1-6
v_gene: TRBV7-3
d_gene: -
CDR3nt: TGTGCCAGCAGCGAAAGAGAGAATTCACCCCTCCACTTT
CDR3aa: CASSERENSPLHF

abundance: -
j_gene: TRBJ1-1
v_gene: TRBV29-1
d_gene: -
CDR3nt: TGCAGCGTTCAGATCGGACAGATGAACACTGAAGCTTTCTTT
CDR3aa: CSVQIGQMNTEAFF

abundance: few
j_gene: TRBJ1-4
v_gene: TRBV7-6
d_gene: -
CDR3nt: TGTGCCAGCAGCTTAGGGGGGATCGGTGAAAAACTGTTTTTT
CDR3aa: CASSLGGIGEKLFF

abundance: few
j_gene: TRBJ1-6
v_gene: TRBV5-1
d_gene: -
CDR3nt: TGCGCCAGCAGCTTGGCGGGATCCCTTAATTCACCCCTCCACTTT
CDR3aa: CASSLAGSLNSPLHF

abundance: -
j_gene: TRBJ2-7
v_gene: TRBV10-2
d_gene: TRBD1
CDR3nt: TGCGCCAGCAGTGAGGGTAGGGGGCCCTACTACGAGCAGTACTTC
CDR3aa: CASSEGRGPYYEQYF

abundance: -
j_gene: TRBJ1-6
v_gene: TRBV6-1
d_gene: -
CDR3nt: TGTGCCAGCAGCACCTGGGGGGCCGGCGATTCACCCCTCCACTTT
CDR3aa: CASSTWGAGDSPLHF

abundance: -
j_gene: TRBJ1-4
v_gene: TRBV18
d_gene: TRBD1
CDR3nt: TGTGCCAGCTCACAGGGGGCGGCTAATGAAAAACTGTTTTTT
CDR3aa: CASSQGAANEKLFF

abundance: -
j_gene: TRBJ2-7
v_gene: TRBV9
d_gene: TRBD1
CDR3nt: TGTGCCAGCAGCGGACAGGGAAACGAGCAGTACTTC
CDR3aa: CASSGQGNEQYF

abundance: -
j_gene: TRBJ1-3
v_gene: TRBV5-8
d_gene: -
CDR3nt: TGTGCCAGCAGCTACAGGGACCCTGGAAACACCATATATTTT
CDR3aa: CASSYRDPGNTIYF

abundance: -
j_gene: TRBJ1-1
v_gene: TRBV20-1
d_gene: -
CDR3nt: TGCAGTGCTAGACCGTACACTGAAGCTTTCTTT
CDR3aa: CSARPYTEAFF

abundance: -
j_gene: TRBJ2-5
v_gene: TRBV5-1
d_gene: -
CDR3nt: TGCGCCAGCAGCTTACAGGGCGAGGTAGGGGAGACCCAGTACTTC
CDR3aa: CASSLQGEVGETQYF

abundance: -
j_gene: TRBJ1-2
v_gene: TRBV4-2
d_gene: -
CDR3nt: TGTGCCAGCAGCCAAGATACCAGGGGCTTGGGCGGCTACACCTTC
CDR3aa: CASSQDTRGLGGYTF